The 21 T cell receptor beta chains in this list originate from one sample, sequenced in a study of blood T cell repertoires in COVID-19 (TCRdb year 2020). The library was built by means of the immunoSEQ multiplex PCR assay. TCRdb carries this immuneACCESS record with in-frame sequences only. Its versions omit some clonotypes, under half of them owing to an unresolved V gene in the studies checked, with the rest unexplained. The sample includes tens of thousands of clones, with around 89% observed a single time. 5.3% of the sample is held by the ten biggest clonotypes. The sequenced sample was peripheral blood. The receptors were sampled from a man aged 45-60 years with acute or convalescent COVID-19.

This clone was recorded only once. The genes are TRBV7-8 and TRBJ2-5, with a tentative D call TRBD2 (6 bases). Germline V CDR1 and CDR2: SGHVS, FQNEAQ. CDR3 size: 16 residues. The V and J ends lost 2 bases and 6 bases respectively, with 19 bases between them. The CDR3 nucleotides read TGTGCCAGCAGCTTAAGATCCTACGGGAGCGAGAAGACCCAGTACTTC. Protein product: CASSLRSYGSEKTQYF.

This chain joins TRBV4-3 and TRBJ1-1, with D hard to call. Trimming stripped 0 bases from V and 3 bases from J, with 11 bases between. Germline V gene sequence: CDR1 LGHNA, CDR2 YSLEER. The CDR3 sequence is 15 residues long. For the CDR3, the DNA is TGCGCCAGCAGCCAAGATCGGGAAGAGTACACTGAAGCTTTCTTT. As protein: CASSQDREEYTEAFF.

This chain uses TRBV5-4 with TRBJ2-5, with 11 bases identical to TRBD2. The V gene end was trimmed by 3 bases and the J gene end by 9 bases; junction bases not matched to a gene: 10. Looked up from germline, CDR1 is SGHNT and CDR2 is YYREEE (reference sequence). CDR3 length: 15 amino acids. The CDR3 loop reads CASSSTSGVIQSQYF. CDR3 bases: TGTGCCAGCAGCTCGACTAGCGGGGTGATACAGTCCCAGTACTTC.

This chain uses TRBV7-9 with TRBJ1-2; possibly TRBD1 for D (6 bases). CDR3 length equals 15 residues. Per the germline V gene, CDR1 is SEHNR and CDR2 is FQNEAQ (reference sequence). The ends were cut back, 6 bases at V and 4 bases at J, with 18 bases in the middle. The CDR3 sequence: CASSLTGPQTYGYTF. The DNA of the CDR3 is TGTGCCAGCAGTCTTACAGGGCCCCAGACCTATGGCTACACCTTC.

CDR3 DNA: TGTGCCAGCAACAGGGTACCTGACACTGAAGCTTTCTTT. This gives the protein CASNRVPDTEAFF. The V call is TRBV2, the J call TRBJ1-1, with D possibly matching TRBD1 (6 bases). CDR3 length equals 13 residues. V was clipped by 7 bases and J by 3 bases, with 12 bases between them. Germline V gene lookup returns CDR1 SNHLY and CDR2 FYNNEI.

In DNA, the CDR3 is TGTGCCAGCAGCTTAGCGCGGAGGACAGAAACGTACCAAGAGACCCAGTACTTC. Protein sequence: CASSLARRTETYQETQYF. The chain carries TRBV7-9 and TRBJ2-5, with D maybe TRBD1 (6 bases). Germline CDR1 reads SEHNR; CDR2 reads FQNEAQ (reference sequence). V was pared by 0 bases and J by 0 bases, with 17 bases between. The CDR3 runs to 18 residues.

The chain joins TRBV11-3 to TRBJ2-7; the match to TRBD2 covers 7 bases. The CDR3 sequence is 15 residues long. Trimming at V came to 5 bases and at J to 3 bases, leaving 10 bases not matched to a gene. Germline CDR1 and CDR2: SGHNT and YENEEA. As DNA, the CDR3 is TGTGCCAGCAGCCCAACGGGGGGACCCCTCTACGAGCAGTACTTC. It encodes CASSPTGGPLYEQYF.

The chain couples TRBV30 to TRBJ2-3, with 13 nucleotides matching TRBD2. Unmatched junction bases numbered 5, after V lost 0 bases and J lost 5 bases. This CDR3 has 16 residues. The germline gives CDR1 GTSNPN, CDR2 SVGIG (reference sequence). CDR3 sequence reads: CAWSVLAGGPGDTQYF. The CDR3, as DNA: TGTGCCTGGAGTGTACTAGCGGGAGGGCCAGGAGATACGCAGTATTTT.

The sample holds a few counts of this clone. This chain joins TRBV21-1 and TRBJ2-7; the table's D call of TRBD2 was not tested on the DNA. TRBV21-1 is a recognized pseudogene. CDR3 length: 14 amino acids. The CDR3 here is CASRGLASSYEQYF. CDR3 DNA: TGTGCCAGCAGGGGTCTAGCCAGCTCCTACGAGCAGTACTTC.

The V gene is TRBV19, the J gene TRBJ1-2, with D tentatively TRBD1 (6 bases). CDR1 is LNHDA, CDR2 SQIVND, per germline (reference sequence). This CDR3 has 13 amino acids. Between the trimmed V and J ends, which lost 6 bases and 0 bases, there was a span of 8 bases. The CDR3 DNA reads TGTGCCAGTAGGGACAGTCCTAACTATGGCTACACCTTC. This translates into CASRDSPNYGYTF.

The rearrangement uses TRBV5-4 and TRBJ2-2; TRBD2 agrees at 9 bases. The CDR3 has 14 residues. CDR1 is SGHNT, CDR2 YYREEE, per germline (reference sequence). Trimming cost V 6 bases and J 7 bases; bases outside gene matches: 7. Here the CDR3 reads CASKNSGSGGELFF. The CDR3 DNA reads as TGTGCCAGCAAGAATAGCGGGAGTGGCGGGGAGCTGTTTTTT.

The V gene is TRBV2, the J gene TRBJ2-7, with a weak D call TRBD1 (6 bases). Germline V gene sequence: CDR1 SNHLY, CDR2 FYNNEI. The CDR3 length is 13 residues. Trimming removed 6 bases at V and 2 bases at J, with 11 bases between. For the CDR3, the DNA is TGTGCCAGCAGCCCCTGGACAGCCTACGAGCAGTACTTC. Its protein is CASSPWTAYEQYF.

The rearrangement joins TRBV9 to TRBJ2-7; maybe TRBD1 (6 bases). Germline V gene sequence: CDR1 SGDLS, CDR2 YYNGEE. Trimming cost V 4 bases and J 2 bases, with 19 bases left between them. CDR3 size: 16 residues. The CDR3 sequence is CASSPRRDTVTYEQYF. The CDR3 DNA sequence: TGTGCCAGCAGCCCCCGCCGGGACACCGTAACCTACGAGCAGTACTTC.

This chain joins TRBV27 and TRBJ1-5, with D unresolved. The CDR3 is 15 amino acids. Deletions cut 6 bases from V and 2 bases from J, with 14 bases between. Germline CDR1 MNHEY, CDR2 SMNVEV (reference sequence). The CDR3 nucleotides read TGTGCCAGCAGCCCCGACACCTATGGCAATCAGCCCCAGCATTTT. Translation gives CASSPDTYGNQPQHF.

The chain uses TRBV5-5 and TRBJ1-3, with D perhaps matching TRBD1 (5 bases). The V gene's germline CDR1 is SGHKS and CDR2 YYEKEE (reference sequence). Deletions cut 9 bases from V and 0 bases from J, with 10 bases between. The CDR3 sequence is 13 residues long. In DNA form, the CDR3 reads TGTGCCACTGGGGGGTTCTCTGGAAACACCATATATTTT. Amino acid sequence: CATGGFSGNTIYF.

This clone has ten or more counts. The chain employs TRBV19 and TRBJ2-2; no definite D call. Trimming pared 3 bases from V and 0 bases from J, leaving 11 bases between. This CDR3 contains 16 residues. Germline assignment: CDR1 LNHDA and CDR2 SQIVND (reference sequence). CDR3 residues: CASSIIGSANTGELFF. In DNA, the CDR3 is TGTGCCAGTAGTATTATCGGTTCCGCGAACACCGGGGAGCTGTTTTTT.

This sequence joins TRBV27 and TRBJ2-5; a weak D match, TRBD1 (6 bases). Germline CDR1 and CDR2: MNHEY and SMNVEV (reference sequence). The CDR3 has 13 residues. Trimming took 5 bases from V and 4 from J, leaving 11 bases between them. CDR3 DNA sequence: TGTGCCAGCAGTCGGAAACAGGGAGAGACCCAGTACTTC. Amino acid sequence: CASSRKQGETQYF.

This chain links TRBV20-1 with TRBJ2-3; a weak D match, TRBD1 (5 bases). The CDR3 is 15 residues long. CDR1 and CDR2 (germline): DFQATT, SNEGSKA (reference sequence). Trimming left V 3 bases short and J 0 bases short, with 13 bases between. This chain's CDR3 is CSASGAGTSTDTQYF. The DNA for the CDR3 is TGCAGTGCTAGTGGGGCCGGTACTAGCACAGATACGCAGTATTTT.

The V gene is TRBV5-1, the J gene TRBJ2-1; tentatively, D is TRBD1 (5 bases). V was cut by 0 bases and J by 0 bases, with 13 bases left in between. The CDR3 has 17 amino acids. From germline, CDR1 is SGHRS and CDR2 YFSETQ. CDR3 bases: TGCGCCAGCAGCTTGGGGGGCGGAGTTGGCTCCTACAATGAGCAGTTCTTC. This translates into CASSLGGGVGSYNEQFF.

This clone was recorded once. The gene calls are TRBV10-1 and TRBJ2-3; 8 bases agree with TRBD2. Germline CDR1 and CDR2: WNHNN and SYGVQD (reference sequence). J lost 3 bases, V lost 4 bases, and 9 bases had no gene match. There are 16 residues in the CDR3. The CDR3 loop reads CASSGAAGVKTDTQYF. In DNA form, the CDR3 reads TGCGCCAGCAGTGGGGCAGCGGGAGTAAAAACAGATACGCAGTATTTT.

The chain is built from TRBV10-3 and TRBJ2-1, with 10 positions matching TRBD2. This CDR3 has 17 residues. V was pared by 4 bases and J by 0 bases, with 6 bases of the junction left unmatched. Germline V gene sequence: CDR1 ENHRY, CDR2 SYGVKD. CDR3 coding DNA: TGTGCCATCAGTGGGGAGCGGGAGGGGAGCTCCTACAATGAGCAGTTCTTC. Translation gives CAISGEREGSSYNEQFF.